The 23 T cell receptor beta chains presented below share a single source sample, sequenced in a study of PD-L1 blockade in urothelial cancer (dated by TCRdb to 2016 to 2017). The library was produced with the immunoSEQ multiplex PCR assay. Entries here come from immuneACCESS through TCRdb and include only in-frame sequences with V and J called. Some clones fail to appear in such tables; in the studies checked, an unresolved V gene covers under half of the shortfall, and the cause of the remainder is unknown. The sample data list roughly 40,000 clones, and more than 70% of these were observed just once. The ten largest clones take up roughly a sixth of the sample. The input for sequencing was PBMCs, taken around atezolizumab (anti-PD-L1) treatment. The receptors derive from a man aged 60 to 69 with urothelial cancer.

The genes are TRBV2 and TRBJ2-7; 7 bases line up with TRBD1. This CDR3 has 15 residues. With V trimmed by 4 bases and J by 5 bases, 11 bases remained unmatched. Germline V CDR1 and CDR2: SNHLY, FYNNEI. CDR3 residues: CASSGAAGTANEQYF. CDR3 sequence (DNA): TGTGCCAGCAGTGGGGCCGCCGGGACAGCGAACGAGCAGTACTTC.

The chain joins TRBV25-1 to TRBJ2-7, with D perhaps matching TRBD2 (6 bases). The V end was cut by 11 bases, the J end by 6 bases, with 20 bases between. Germline values: CDR1 MGHDK, CDR2 SYGVNS. CDR3 length: 13 residues. CDR3 in amino acids: CAAARGRRGEQYF. The CDR3 DNA is TGTGCCGCAGCACGGGGGAGGCGCGGCGAGCAGTACTTC.

J is TRBJ2-7 and V is TRBV5-1, with a possible D match to TRBD2 (6 bases). This CDR3 contains 12 residues. The V gene lost 8 bases and the J gene lost 2 bases, with 11 bases spanning the gap. From germline, CDR1 is SGHRS and CDR2 YFSETQ. The CDR3 is CASSRRAYEQYF. In DNA, the CDR3 is TGCGCCAGTTCCCGGAGGGCCTACGAGCAGTACTTC. The full variable domain, rest sourced from reference TRBV5-1 and TRBJ2-7, is KAGVTQTPRYLIKTRGQQVTLSCSPISGHRSVSWYQQTPGQGLQFLFEYFSETQRNKGNFPGRFSGRQFSNSRSEMNVSTLELGDSALYLCASSRRAYEQYFGPGTRLTVT.

This chain joins TRBV19 and TRBJ2-7; weak D call: TRBD1 (9 bases). This CDR3 contains 16 residues. The V gene lost 5 bases and the J gene lost 4 bases, with 21 bases spanning the gap. Germline loops: CDR1 LNHDA, CDR2 SQIVND (reference sequence). The CDR3 loop is CASSPGGTGRFYEQYF. The CDR3 bases are TGTGCCAGTAGTCCGGGAGGGACAGGGAGGTTTTACGAGCAGTACTTC.

The chain recombines TRBV19 with TRBJ2-1; 9 bases are a match to TRBD1. The V and J ends lost 5 bases and 5 bases, in that order; junction bases with no gene match: 7. Germline lookup yields CDR1 LNHDA and CDR2 SQIVND (reference sequence). The CDR3 covers 15 residues. This CDR3 is CASSADRGRNNEQFF. The CDR3, as DNA: TGTGCCAGTAGTGCTGACAGGGGGAGAAACAATGAGCAGTTCTTC.

The chain has TRBV7-2 and TRBJ1-2; 8 positions agree with TRBD1. The CDR3 loop spans 16 amino acids. With V trimmed by 6 bases and J by 0 bases, 9 bases remained unmatched. The germline V gene has CDR1 SGHTA and CDR2 FQGNSA. The CDR3 sequence: CASSGQGGWANYGYTF. The CDR3 DNA is TGTGCCAGCAGTGGACAGGGAGGCTGGGCTAACTATGGCTACACCTTC.

V usage is TRBV2 and J usage is TRBJ2-3, with D perhaps matching TRBD1 (5 bases). CDR1 and CDR2 from the germline V gene are SNHLY and FYNNEI. Trimming shortened V by 7 bases and J by 1 base, and 9 bases separated the two germline ends. The CDR3 length is 13 residues. Here the CDR3 DNA reads TGTGCCAGCATAGGCAGGGGCACAGATACGCAGTATTTT. It translates to CASIGRGTDTQYF.

The chain has TRBV27 and TRBJ2-2, with a weak D call TRBD2 (6 bases). Germline V CDR1 and CDR2: MNHEY, SMNVEV (reference sequence). The CDR3 extends over 13 amino acids. The ends were cut back, 2 bases at V and 8 bases at J, with 9 bases in the middle. Here the CDR3 reads CASSLGGMGELFF. The DNA of the CDR3 is TGTGCCAGCAGTTTAGGGGGGATGGGGGAGCTGTTTTTT.

This clone was counted only a few times. The chain links TRBV28 to TRBJ2-2, with D possibly being TRBD2 (6 bases). The ends were cut back, 7 bases at V and 6 bases at J, with 15 bases in the middle. This CDR3 contains 14 residues. Germline V gene data show CDR1 as MDHEN and CDR2 as SYDVKM. This chain's CDR3 is CASKRTMGPGELFF. The CDR3 region has the DNA TGTGCCAGCAAAAGGACTATGGGTCCCGGGGAGCTGTTTTTT.

This clone occurred a few times. The chain links TRBV10-1 to TRBJ1-1; unclear D gene. The CDR3 consists of 16 residues. Germline CDR1 and CDR2: WNHNN and SYGVQD (reference sequence). Between the trimmed V and J ends, which lost 8 bases and 1 base, there was a span of 20 bases. The CDR3 region has the DNA TGCGCCAGCTCATCCACAGCATTCCCAACGAACACTGAAGCTTTCTTT. As protein: CASSSTAFPTNTEAFF.

V and J are TRBV7-9 and TRBJ2-2, with D possibly TRBD1 on 5 matching bases. CDR1 SEHNR and CDR2 FQNEAQ come from the germline V gene (reference sequence). V was pared by 5 bases and J by 2 bases, with 12 bases between. The CDR3 consists of 15 residues. CDR3 region: CASSPQTVNTGELFF. Written as DNA, the CDR3 is TGTGCCAGCAGCCCACAGACAGTTAACACCGGGGAGCTGTTTTTT.

There are a few counts of this clone. This chain joins TRBV4-3 and TRBJ2-7, with a possible D match to TRBD2 (6 bases). From germline, CDR1 is LGHNA and CDR2 YSLEER. V lost 2 bases to trimming and J lost 1 base, with 21 bases between them. This CDR3 has 18 residues. DNA of the CDR3: TGCGCCAGCAGCCAAACCGCGGCGGGAACAGCGAAATCCTACGAGCAGTACTTC. Amino acid sequence: CASSQTAAGTAKSYEQYF.

The J gene is TRBJ2-5, the V gene TRBV5-4, with TRBD1 matching 8 bases. Germline loops: CDR1 SGHNT, CDR2 YYREEE (reference sequence). This CDR3 is built from 14 residues. Trimming at V came to 3 bases and at J to 4 bases, leaving 5 bases not matched to a gene. This CDR3 is CASSSGQGRETQYF. CDR3 in DNA: TGTGCCAGCAGCTCCGGACAGGGTCGAGAGACCCAGTACTTC. Full variable domain (rest looked up from reference TRBV5-4 and TRBJ2-5): ETGVTQSPTHLIKTRGQQVTLRCSSQSGHNTVSWYQQALGQGPQFIFQYYREEENGRGNFPPRFSGLQFPNYSSELNVNALELDDSALYLCASSSGQGRETQYFGPGTRLLVL.

This sequence joins TRBV2 and TRBJ1-1, with D possibly TRBD1 on 6 matching bases. Germline CDR1 is SNHLY and CDR2 is FYNNEI. CDR3 length: 15 residues. Trimming stripped 2 bases from V and 6 bases from J, with 16 bases between. CDR3 coding DNA: TGTGCCAGCAGTGAACAACAGGGATTATACGCTGAAGCTTTCTTT. As protein: CASSEQQGLYAEAFF.

V usage is TRBV2 and J usage is TRBJ2-1, with 8 bases identical to TRBD2. The CDR3 runs to 14 residues. CDR1 and CDR2 (germline): SNHLY, FYNNEI. V gave up 3 bases and J gave up 9 bases; unmatched junction bases: 7. CDR3 sequence (DNA): TGTGCCAGCAGTGAGGGTGGCGGGGGGCGTGAGCAGTTCTTC. It translates to CASSEGGGGREQFF.

The genes are TRBV10-3 and TRBJ2-3; possibly TRBD2 for D (6 bases). The V gene lost 5 bases and the J gene lost 0 bases, with 12 bases spanning the gap. This CDR3 spans 15 amino acids. Germline V gene data show CDR1 as ENHRY and CDR2 as SYGVKD. In DNA, the CDR3 is TGTGCCATCAGTTCCGGGACTTCTAGCACAGATACGCAGTATTTT. Amino acids: CAISSGTSSTDTQYF.

V gene TRBV28 combines with J gene TRBJ2-2; 12 positions match TRBD1. With V trimmed by 6 bases and J by 5 bases, 4 bases remained unmatched. CDR1 and CDR2 (germline): MDHEN, SYDVKM. The CDR3 is 15 amino acids. The CDR3 region is CASSPGQGATGELFF. In DNA, the CDR3 is TGTGCCAGCAGCCCGGGACAGGGGGCGACCGGGGAGCTGTTTTTT.

The gene calls are TRBV10-3 and TRBJ1-2, with a possible D match to TRBD1 (5 bases). CDR1 is ENHRY and CDR2 is SYGVKD in the germline V gene. The CDR3 has 14 amino acids. V was clipped by 3 bases and J by 8 bases, with 16 bases between them. DNA of the CDR3: TGTGCCATCAGTGACTTTCAGGGAAAGGACGGCTACACCTTC. As protein: CAISDFQGKDGYTF.

The V call is TRBV28, the J call TRBJ2-5; 16 bases are shared with TRBD2. The CDR3 runs 19 residues. V was clipped by 6 bases and J by 0 bases; unmatched bases: 10. The germline V gene has CDR1 MDHEN and CDR2 SYDVKM. As DNA, the CDR3 is TGTGCCAGCAGCCCCACTTCGGGACTAGCGGGAGGGCACCAAGAGACCCAGTACTTC. It translates to CASSPTSGLAGGHQETQYF.

In DNA form, the CDR3 reads TGTGCCAGCAGCTTGGGGGAGGGACAGCCCCAGCATTTT. It is translated as CASSLGEGQPQHF. This chain joins TRBV5-6 and TRBJ1-5; D gene ambiguous. Trimming removed 0 bases at V and 7 bases at J, with 8 bases between. This CDR3 comprises 13 residues. Germline lookup yields CDR1 SGHDT and CDR2 YYEEEE.

This chain uses TRBV4-2 with TRBJ2-7; 13 bases agree with TRBD2. Trimming took 5 bases from V and 0 from J; bases not matched to a gene: 10. Germline lookup yields CDR1 LGHNA and CDR2 YNFKEQ. The CDR3 loop spans 18 amino acids. CDR3 nucleotides: TGTGCCAGCAGCTACCGACCGGGACTAGCGGGGAGCTCCTACGAGCAGTACTTC. It encodes CASSYRPGLAGSSYEQYF.

This chain links TRBV9 with TRBJ2-3, with TRBD2 matching over 8 bases. Trimming took 0 bases from V and 4 from J; bases not matched to a gene: 1. The CDR3 is 14 residues long. Germline V gene data show CDR1 as SGDLS and CDR2 as YYNGEE. The CDR3 sequence: CASSVAGGADTQYF. CDR3 nucleotides: TGTGCCAGCAGCGTAGCCGGGGGGGCAGATACGCAGTATTTT.

This chain links TRBV29-1 with TRBJ2-5; 7 bases fit TRBD1. Germline CDR1 is SQVTM and CDR2 is ANQGSEA. V dropped 5 bases and J dropped 3; count of bases not matched to a gene: 6. There are 13 residues in the CDR3. CDR3 sequence: CSVQGQTKETQYF. As DNA, the CDR3 is TGCAGCGTTCAGGGACAGACTAAAGAGACCCAGTACTTC.